Each of the 10 T cell receptor beta chains below was sequenced from the same sample in a study of beta chain features in type 1 diabetes. Sequencing targeted expressed TCRB transcripts, as all isolated RNA had been reverse transcribed. This table comes from immunoSEQ multiplex PCR, and its TCRdb copy is limited to in-frame clones, with some not included. The table shows under 300,000 clones, with 25% to 30% occurring only once. The sample consisted of central memory CD4+ T cells from blood. The receptors derive from a man aged 30 to 45 in good health.

In its sample, this clone was seen a few times. The V and J genes are TRBV4-2 and TRBJ1-2; 7 nucleotides agree with TRBD1. Losses at the gene ends were 0 bases for V and 4 bases for J; bases not matched to a gene: 5. The germline V gene has CDR1 LGHNA and CDR2 YNFKEQ. This CDR3 region has 15 residues. Written as DNA, the CDR3 is TGTGCCAGCAGCCAAGAAATAAGGACAGGCTATGGCTACACCTTC. Residues: CASSQEIRTGYGYTF.

This clone showed up just a few times. The genes are TRBV7-2 and TRBJ1-5, with D uncertain. CDR1 and CDR2 (germline): SGHTA, FQGNSA. The CDR3 length is 14 residues. V lost 4 bases and J 2 bases, leaving 9 bases between the germline ends. The CDR3 DNA sequence: TGTGCCAGCAGCTCGGGATTGGGCAATCAGCCCCAGCATTTT. Its translation is CASSSGLGNQPQHF. The full variable domain, completed using reference TRBV7-2 and TRBJ1-5, is GAGVSQSPSNKVTEKGKDVELRCDPISGHTALYWYRQSLGQGLEFLIYFQGNSAPDKSGLPSDRFSAERTGGSVSTLTIQRTQQEDSAVYLCASSSGLGNQPQHFGDGTRLSIL.

In this sample, this clone turned up a few times. V usage is TRBV7-2 and J usage is TRBJ2-1; 7 bases fit TRBD2. The V gene end was trimmed by 5 bases and the J gene end by 6 bases; junction bases not matched to a gene: 13. Germline V gives CDR1 SGHTA, CDR2 FQGNSA. The CDR3 length is 16 residues. Here the CDR3 reads CASSLHGAGVSNEQFF. CDR3 nucleotide sequence: TGTGCCAGCAGCCTTCACGGGGCGGGAGTGAGCAATGAGCAGTTCTTC.

Worth noting for this clone: Other DNA variants within this sample encode the same CDR3. The J gene is TRBJ2-5, the V gene TRBV30; D not resolved. Trimming shortened V by 5 bases and J by 2 bases, and 6 bases separated the two germline ends. Germline V lookup: CDR1 GTSNPN, CDR2 SVGIG (reference sequence). CDR3 size: 11 residues. The CDR3 region is CAWGRQETQYF. CDR3 nucleotides: TGTGCCTGGGGGCGTCAAGAGACCCAGTACTTC.

This clone was counted many times. This rearrangement joins TRBV30 to TRBJ1-1, with D perhaps TRBD1 (5 bases). Germline V lookup: CDR1 GTSNPN, CDR2 SVGIG (reference sequence). Trimming cost V 0 bases and J 5 bases, with 10 bases left between them. CDR3 length: 13 amino acids. The CDR3, as DNA: TGTGCCTGGAGTGTAGCGGGGGTAACTGAAGCTTTCTTT. It encodes CAWSVAGVTEAFF.

This clone has just a few counts. The V and J genes are TRBV7-2 and TRBJ2-2, with D perhaps matching TRBD2 (5 bases). Per the germline V gene, CDR1 is SGHTA and CDR2 is FQGNSA. The length of the CDR3 is 19 residues. V was pared by 1 base and J by 0 bases, with 18 bases between. This CDR3 is CASSLESENLASNTGELFF. CDR3 in DNA: TGTGCCAGCAGCTTAGAATCGGAGAATCTAGCATCGAACACCGGGGAGCTGTTTTTT.

This clone was observed a single time. The V call is TRBV20-1, the J call TRBJ2-3, with D unresolved. The V end was cut by 4 bases, the J end by 15 bases, with 11 bases between. The CDR3 sequence is 9 residues long. Per the germline V gene, CDR1 is DFQATT and CDR2 is SNEGSKA (reference sequence). CDR3 protein: CSANEEPYF. CDR3 nucleotides: TGCAGTGCTAACGAGGAGCCATATTTT.

The rearrangement uses TRBV29-1 and TRBJ2-1; 7 nucleotides agree with TRBD1. The CDR3 sequence is 12 residues long. Per the germline V gene, CDR1 is SQVTM and CDR2 is ANQGSEA. J gave up 8 bases and V 7 bases, and 8 bases lay outside the gene matches. Here the CDR3 DNA reads TGCAGCGCCGATGGACAGGCAGATGAGCAGTTCTTC. This gives the protein CSADGQADEQFF.

The chain employs TRBV18 and TRBJ2-1; D is possibly TRBD1 (5 bases). Trimming stripped 1 base from V and 0 bases from J, with 7 bases between. The CDR3 sequence is 15 residues long. Germline V gene sequence: CDR1 KGHSH, CDR2 LQKENI. The chain's CDR3 is CASSPQGFSYNEQFF. The CDR3 DNA follows: TGTGCCAGCTCACCACAGGGGTTCTCCTACAATGAGCAGTTCTTC.

The CDR3 DNA reads TGTGCCAGCAGCCCCGGGAGAGGGGATACGCAGTATTTT. Translated, it gives CASSPGRGDTQYF. This chain links TRBV5-6 with TRBJ2-3; weak D call: TRBD2 (6 bases). Germline-derived CDR1 and CDR2 are SGHDT and YYEEEE. CDR3 length equals 13 residues. Deletions cut 4 bases from V and 6 bases from J, with 12 bases between.